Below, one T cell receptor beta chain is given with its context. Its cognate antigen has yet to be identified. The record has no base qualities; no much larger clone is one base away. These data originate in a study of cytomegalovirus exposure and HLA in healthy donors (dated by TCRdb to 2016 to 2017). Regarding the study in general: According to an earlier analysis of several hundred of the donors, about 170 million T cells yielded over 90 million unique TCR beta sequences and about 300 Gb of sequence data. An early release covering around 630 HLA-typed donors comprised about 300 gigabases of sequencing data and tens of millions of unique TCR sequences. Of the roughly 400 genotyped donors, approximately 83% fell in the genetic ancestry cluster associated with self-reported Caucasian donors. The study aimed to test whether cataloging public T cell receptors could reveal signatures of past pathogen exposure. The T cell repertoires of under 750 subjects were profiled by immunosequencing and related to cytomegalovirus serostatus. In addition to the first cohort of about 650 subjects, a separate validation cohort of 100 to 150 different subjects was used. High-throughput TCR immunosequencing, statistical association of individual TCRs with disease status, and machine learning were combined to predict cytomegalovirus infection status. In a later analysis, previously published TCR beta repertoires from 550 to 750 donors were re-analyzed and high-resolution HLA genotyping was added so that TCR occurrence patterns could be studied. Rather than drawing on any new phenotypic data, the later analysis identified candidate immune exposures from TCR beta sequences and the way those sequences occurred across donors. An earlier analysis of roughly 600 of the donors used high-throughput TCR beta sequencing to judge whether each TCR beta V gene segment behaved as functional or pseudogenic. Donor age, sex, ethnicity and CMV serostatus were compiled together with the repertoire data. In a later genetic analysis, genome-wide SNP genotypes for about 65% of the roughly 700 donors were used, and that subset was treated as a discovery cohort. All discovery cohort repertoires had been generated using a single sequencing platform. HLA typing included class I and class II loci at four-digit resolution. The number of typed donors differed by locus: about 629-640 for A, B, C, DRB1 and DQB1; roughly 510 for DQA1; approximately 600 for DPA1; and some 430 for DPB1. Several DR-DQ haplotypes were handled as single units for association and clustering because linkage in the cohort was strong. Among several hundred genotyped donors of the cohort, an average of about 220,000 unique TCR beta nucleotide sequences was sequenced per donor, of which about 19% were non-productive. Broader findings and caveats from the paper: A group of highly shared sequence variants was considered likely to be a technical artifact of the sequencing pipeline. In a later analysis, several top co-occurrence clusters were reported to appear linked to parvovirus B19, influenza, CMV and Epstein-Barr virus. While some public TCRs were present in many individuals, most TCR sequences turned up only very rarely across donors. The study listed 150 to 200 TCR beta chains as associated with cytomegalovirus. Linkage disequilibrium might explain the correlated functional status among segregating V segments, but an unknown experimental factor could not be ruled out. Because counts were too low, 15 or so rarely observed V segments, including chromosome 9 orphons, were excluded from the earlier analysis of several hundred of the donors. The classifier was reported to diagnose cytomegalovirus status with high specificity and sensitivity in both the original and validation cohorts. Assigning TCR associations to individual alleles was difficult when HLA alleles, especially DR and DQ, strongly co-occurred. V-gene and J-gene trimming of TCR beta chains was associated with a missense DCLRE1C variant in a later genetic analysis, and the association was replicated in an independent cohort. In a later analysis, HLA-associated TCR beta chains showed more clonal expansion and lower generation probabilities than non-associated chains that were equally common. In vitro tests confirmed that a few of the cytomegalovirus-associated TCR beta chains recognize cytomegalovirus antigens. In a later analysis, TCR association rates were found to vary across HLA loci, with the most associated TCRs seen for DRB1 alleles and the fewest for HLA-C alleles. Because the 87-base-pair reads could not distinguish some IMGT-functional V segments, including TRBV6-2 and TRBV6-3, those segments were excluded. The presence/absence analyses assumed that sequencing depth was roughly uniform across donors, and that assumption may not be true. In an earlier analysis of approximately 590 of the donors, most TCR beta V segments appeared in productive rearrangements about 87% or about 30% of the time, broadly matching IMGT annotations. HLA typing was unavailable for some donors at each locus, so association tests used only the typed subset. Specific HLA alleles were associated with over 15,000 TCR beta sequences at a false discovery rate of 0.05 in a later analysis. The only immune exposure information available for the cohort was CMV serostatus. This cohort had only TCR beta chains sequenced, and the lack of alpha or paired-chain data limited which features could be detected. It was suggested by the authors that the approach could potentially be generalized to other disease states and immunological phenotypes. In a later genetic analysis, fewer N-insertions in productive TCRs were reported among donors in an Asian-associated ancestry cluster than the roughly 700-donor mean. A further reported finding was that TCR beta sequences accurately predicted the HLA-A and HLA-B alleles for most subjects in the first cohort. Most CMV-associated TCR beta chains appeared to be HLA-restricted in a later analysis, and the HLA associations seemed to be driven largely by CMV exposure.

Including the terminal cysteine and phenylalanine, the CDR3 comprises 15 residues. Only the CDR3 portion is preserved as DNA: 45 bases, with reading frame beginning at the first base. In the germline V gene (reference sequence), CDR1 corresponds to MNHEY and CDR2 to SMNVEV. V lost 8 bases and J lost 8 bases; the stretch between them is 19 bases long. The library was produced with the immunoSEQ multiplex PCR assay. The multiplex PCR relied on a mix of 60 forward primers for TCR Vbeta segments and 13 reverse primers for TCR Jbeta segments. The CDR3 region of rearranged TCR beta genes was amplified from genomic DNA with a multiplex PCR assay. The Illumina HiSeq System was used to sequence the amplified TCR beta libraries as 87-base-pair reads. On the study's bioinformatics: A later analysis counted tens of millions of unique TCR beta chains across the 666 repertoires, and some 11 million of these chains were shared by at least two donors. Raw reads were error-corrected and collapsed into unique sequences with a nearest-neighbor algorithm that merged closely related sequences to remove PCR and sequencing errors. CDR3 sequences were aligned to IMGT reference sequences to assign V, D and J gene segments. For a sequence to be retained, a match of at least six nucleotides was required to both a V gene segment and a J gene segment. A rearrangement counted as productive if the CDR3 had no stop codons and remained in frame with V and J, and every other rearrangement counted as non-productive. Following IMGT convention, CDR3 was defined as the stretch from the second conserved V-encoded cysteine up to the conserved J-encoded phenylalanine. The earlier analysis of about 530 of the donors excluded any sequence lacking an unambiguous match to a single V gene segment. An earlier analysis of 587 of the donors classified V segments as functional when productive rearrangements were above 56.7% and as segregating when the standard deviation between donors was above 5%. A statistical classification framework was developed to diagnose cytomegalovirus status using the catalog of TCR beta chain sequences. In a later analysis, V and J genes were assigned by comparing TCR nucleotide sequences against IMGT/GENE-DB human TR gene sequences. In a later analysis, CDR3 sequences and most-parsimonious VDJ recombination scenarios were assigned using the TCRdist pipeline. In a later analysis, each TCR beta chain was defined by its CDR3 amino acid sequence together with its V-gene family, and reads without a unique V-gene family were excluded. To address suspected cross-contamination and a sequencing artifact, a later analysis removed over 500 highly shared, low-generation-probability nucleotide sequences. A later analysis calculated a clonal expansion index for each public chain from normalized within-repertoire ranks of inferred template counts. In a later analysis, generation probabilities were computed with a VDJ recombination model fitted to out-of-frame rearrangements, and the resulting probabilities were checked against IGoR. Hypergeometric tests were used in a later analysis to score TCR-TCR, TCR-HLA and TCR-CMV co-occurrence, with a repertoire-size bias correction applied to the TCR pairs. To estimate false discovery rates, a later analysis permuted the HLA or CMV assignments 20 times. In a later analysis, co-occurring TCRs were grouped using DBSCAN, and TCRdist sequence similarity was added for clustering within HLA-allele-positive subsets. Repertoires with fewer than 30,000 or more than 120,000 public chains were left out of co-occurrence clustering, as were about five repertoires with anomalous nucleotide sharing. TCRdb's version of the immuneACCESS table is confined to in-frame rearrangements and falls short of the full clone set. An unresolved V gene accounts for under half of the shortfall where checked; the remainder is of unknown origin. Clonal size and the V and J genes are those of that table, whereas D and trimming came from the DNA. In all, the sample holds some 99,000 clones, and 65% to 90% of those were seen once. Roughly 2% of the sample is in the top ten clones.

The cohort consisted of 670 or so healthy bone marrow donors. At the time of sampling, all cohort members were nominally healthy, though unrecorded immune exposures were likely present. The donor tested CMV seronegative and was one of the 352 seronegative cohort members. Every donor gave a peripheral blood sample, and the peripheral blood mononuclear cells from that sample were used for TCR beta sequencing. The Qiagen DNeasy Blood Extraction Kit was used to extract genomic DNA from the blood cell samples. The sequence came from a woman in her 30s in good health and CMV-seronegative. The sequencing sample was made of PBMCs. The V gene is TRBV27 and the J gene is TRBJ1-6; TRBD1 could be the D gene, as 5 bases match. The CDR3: CASGGGGRGYSPLHF. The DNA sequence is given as TGTGCCAGCGGGGGGGGTGGCCGGGGCTATTCACCCCTCCACTTT.